This T cell receptor (beta chain) was retrieved from a study of monozygotic twins with inflammatory bowel disease. Points from the study as a whole: Patients received differing immunosuppressive treatments, which may have added variability to their repertoires. No discrimination was achieved between different T cell subtypes.

A total RNA quantity of 3500 ng went into each TCR library. TCRdb re-called the 5' RACE reads, yielding one record per CDR3 amino acid sequence without DNA. This specimen shows approximately 400,000 distinct CDR3 sequences; the ten leading clones hold around 2.4%. Germline values: CDR1 DFQATT, CDR2 SNEGSKA (reference sequence). The CDR3 loop spans 15 amino acids. About this clonotype itself: The antigen is unknown.

The J gene is TRBJ2-5, the V gene TRBV20-1; TCRdb's D call of TRBD2 is untestable without DNA. Sequencing was carried out using blood. The clonotype comes from a human donor with ulcerative colitis or Crohn's disease, or a healthy co-twin of an affected twin (not recorded which). This CDR3 is CSAPSGGLSGRTQYF.